The source of this T cell receptor (beta chain) is a study of T cell repertoires in cytomegalovirus infection. About the research overall: Used in the study were CMV epitopes, some recently identified and HLA-C-restricted, others well-studied and HLA-B-restricted. Public TCR beta signatures marked donors with CMV infection and the matching HLA.

General study results and limits: Carriage of CMV together with the relevant HLA was identifiable through cumulative public TCR beta family frequency. The ex vivo response showed dominance by HLA-C-restricted CMV-specific TCR beta clonotypes.

A remark on this clonotype: Its antigen remains unknown.

Each CDR3 protein is one row after TCRdb ran MiXCR on the reads. Of approximately 990,000 distinct CDR3 sequences in the sample, roughly 30% were seen once. The sequences come from cultured CD8+ T cells from PBMCs, collected from culture after CMV antigen stimulation. The clonotype was recovered from a human donor in good health (CMV status not recorded). Some clones in this sample may be carry-over from other donors' samples.

CDR3 in amino acids: CASSQDRRGGLETQYF. The CDR3 DNA reads TGCGCCAGCAGCCAAGATAGGAGGGGGGGCCTTGAGACCCAGTACTTC. The chain employs TRBV4-1 and TRBJ2-5; maybe TRBD2 (7 bases). CDR3 length equals 16 residues. Trimming pared 0 bases from V and 5 bases from J, leaving 16 bases between. Germline CDR1 MGHRA, CDR2 YSYEKL.